The source of this TCR beta chain is a study of PD-1 blockade in classical Hodgkin lymphoma (TCRdb year 2020). In the study overall: Nivolumab dosing was 3 mg/kg intravenously every 2 weeks, continuing until either disease progression or unacceptable toxicity. The study used CyTOF and TCR beta sequencing to define a peripheral blood immune signature of response to PD-1 blockade in classical Hodgkin lymphoma. The full study reports these points: Baseline TCR diversity was reported to be lower in newly diagnosed patients than in healthy donors and to be lower still in relapsed/refractory patients. The study covered only a single clinical trial cohort, and the causes of the repertoire differences, possibly disease activity or prior therapy, were still not defined. A significant rise by C4D1 was seen in CD4+ but not CD8+ TCR diversity (p=0.0027 vs p=0.16), with the rise being most apparent in complete responders (p=0.02). Diversity was lower in patients who began nivolumab less than 1 year after ASCT, so these patients were left out of later analyses to avoid confounding by immune reconstitution. Trial patients achieving complete response had baseline diversity similar to newly diagnosed patients, whereas partial responders and progressors had significantly lower diversity.

As encoded in the germline V gene, CDR1 is SGHDT while CDR2 is YYEEEE. The germline V and J ends show losses of 4 bases and 2 bases respectively, and no gene match explains 12 bases of the junction. The CDR3 contains 16 residues, cysteine and phenylalanine counted. Of all the DNA, just the CDR3 is kept, 48 bases in frame from base 1. The Qiagen DNeasy kit was used to extract genomic DNA from unsorted PBMCs and from the negatively selected CD4+ and CD8+ fractions. Amplification of TCR beta CDR3 regions was done by immunoSEQ multiplex PCR with primers that anneal to V and J segments. A synthetic immune receptor repertoire was used to minimize amplification bias, and remaining bias was computationally removed after sequencing. On the study's bioinformatics: Custom Python scripts were used to quantify repertoire diversity as the Shannon entropy index. The unsorted, CD4+ and CD8+ repertoires were each analyzed separately, with the exception of combined analyses, where CD4+ and CD8+ sequences were merged in silico. Clonal expansion was defined as at least a 2-fold frequency increase after treatment relative to C1D1, with a pseudocount of 0.5 for undetected baseline clones. Clones with 0 or 1 copy at C1D1 were classified as singleton clones, and clones with 2 or more copies were classified as non-singleton clones. Clones expanded in unsorted samples were labelled as CD4+, CD8+ or unknown by matching protein sequences in sorted samples from the same patient. Diversity changes from C1D1 to C4D1 were tested in paired samples using Wilcoxon tests. TCRdb re-hosts the immuneACCESS table, in-frame sequences only. Its copies lack some clones; in the studies checked, an unresolved V gene accounts for under half of them, and the cause for the rest is not known. The DNA gave D and trimming, while V, J and clone size come from that table. The sample data list 90,000 to 120,000 clones, and roughly nine tenths of these were observed just once. The ten biggest clones cover about 20% of the sample.

A word on this clone: The clone's antigen remains unknown. No much larger clonotype is one base removed from it; base qualities were not supplied.

Read against the paper, the sample's time point label means: cycle 2 day 1 (C2D1) of nivolumab. Every trial patient had relapsed after autologous stem cell transplantation, and cohorts A, B and C differed in prior brentuximab vedotin exposure. The trial cohort comprised about 60 patients with relapsed/refractory classical Hodgkin lymphoma whose best overall responses were complete response, partial response or progressive disease. Single-agent nivolumab was administered to trial patients in the multi-cohort phase II CheckMate 205 trial. An independent review committee assessed best overall response by applying the 2007 International Working Group response criteria. Trial PBMCs were collected immediately before nivolumab initiation (C1D1) and during therapy at cycle 2 day 1 and cycle 4 day 1. After peripheral blood was drawn into 8 mL Vacutainer Cell Preparation Tubes, PBMCs were isolated by centrifugation and then cryopreserved.

The source material was peripheral blood mononuclear cells (PBMCs), sampled before the second cycle of nivolumab. The chain was built from TRBV5-6 and TRBJ2-7, with 7 junctional bases fitting TRBD2. This sequence was found in a human donor with classical Hodgkin lymphoma. The DNA reads as follows: TGTGCCAGCAGCCAACCCTGGACTAGAGGCGCCTACGAGCAGTACTTC. Protein translation: CASSQPWTRGAYEQYF.